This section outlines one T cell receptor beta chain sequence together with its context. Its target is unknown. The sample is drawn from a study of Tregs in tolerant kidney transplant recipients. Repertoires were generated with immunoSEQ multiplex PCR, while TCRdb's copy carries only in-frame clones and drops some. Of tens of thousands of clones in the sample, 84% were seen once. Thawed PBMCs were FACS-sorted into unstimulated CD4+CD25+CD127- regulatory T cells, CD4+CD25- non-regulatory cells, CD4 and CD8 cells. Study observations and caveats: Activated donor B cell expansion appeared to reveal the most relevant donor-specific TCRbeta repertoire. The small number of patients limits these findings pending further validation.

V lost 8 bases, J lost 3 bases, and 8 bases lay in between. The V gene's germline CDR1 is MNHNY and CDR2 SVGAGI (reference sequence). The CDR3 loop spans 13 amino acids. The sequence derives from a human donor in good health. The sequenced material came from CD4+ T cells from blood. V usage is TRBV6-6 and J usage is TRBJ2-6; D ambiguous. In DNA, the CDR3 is TGTGCCAGCGGCCAACGTGGGGCCAACGTCCTGACTTTC. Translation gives CASGQRGANVLTF.